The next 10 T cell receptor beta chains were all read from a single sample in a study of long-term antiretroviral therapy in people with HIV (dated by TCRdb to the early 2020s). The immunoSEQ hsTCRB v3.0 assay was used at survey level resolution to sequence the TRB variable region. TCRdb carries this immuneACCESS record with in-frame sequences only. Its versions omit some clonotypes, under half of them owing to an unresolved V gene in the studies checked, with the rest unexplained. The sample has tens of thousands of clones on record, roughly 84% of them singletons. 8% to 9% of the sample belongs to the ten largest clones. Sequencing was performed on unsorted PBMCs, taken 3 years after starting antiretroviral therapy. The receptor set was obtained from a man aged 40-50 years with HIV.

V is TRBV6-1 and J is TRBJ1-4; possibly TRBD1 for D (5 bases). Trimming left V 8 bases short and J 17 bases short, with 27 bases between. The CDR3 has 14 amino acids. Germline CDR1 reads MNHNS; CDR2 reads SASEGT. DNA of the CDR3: TGTGCCAGCGAAGGTGCCCGGGGCCCCCCAGTCGTATTTTTT. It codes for CASEGARGPPVVFF.

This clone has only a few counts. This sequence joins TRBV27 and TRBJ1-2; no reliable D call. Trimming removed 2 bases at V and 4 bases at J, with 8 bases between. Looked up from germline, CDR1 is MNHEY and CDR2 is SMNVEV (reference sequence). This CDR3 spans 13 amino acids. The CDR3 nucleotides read TGTGCCAGCAGTTTAAAGACGGGCTATGGCTACACCTTC. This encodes CASSLKTGYGYTF.

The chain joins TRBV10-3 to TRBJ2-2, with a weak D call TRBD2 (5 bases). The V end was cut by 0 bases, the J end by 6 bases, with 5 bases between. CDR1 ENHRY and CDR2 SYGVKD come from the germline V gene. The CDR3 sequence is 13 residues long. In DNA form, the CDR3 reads TGTGCCATCAGTGAGTCGGGAGCCGGGGAGCTGTTTTTT. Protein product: CAISESGAGELFF.

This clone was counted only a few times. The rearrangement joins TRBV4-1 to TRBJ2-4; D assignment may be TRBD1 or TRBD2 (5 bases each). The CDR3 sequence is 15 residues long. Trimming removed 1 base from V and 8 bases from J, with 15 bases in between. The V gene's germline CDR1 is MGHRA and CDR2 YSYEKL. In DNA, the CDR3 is TGCGCCAGCAGCCAAGGGGGCGCAGGGAGAGACATTCAGTACTTC. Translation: CASSQGGAGRDIQYF.

The CDR3 DNA is TGCAGCGTTGGGGGGACCCTCGACAGGCCGGTTGCTCAAGAGACCCAGTACTTC. Its protein is CSVGGTLDRPVAQETQYF. J is TRBJ2-5 and V is TRBV29-1; tentatively, D is TRBD1 (6 bases). Germline V gene sequence: CDR1 SQVTM, CDR2 ANQGSEA. Between the trimmed V and J ends, which lost 4 bases and 2 bases, there was a span of 26 bases. The CDR3 spans 18 residues.

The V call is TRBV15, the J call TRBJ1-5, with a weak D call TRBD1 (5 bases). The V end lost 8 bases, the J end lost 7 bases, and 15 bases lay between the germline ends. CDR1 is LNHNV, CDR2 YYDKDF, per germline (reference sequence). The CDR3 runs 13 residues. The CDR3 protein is CATAPGGRQPQHF. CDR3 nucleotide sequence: TGTGCCACCGCCCCGGGGGGTCGGCAGCCCCAGCATTTT.

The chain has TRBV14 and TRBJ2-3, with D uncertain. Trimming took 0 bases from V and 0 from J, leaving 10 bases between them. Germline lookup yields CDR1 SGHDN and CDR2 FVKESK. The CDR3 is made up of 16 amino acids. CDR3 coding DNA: TGTGCCAGCAGCCAAGATTTTGGACGGAGCACAGATACGCAGTATTTT. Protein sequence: CASSQDFGRSTDTQYF.

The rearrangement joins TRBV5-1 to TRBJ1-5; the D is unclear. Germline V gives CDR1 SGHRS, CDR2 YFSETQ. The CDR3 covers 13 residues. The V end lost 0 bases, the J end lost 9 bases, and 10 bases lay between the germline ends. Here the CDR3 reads CASSLEPHWPQHF. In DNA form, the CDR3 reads TGCGCCAGCAGCTTGGAGCCCCATTGGCCCCAGCATTTT.

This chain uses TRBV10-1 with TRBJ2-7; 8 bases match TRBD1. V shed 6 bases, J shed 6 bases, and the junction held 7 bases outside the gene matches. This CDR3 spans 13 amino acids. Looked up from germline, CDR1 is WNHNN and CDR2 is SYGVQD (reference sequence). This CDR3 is CASSPRQGIEQYF. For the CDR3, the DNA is TGCGCCAGCAGCCCAAGACAGGGGATCGAGCAGTACTTC.

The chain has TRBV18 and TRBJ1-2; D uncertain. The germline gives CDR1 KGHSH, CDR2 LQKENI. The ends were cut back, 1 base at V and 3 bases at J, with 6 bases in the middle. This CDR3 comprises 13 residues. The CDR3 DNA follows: TGTGCCAGCTCACCACGCGATGACTATGGCTACACCTTC. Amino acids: CASSPRDDYGYTF.